The 18 T cell receptor beta chains listed next were all sequenced from one sample in a study of blood T cell repertoires in COVID-19. Profiling relied on immunoSEQ multiplex PCR, and the TCRdb table lists in-frame clones only, not all of them. The sample lists about 300,000 clones; around 89% were seen once. Specimen: peripheral blood. The receptor set was obtained from a woman in her 50s with COVID-19, enrolled during active disease.

This CDR3 reads CASSLGSSPSYEQYF. CDR3 coding DNA: TGTGCCAGCAGCTTAGGGAGTTCCCCTTCCTACGAGCAGTACTTC. The J gene is TRBJ2-7, the V gene TRBV11-3; no reliable D call. The V gene lost 1 base and the J gene lost 1 base, with 11 bases spanning the gap. This CDR3 is built from 15 residues. The V gene's germline CDR1 is SGHNT and CDR2 YENEEA.

The V and J genes are TRBV10-2 and TRBJ1-3, with D possibly being TRBD1 (6 bases). V was clipped by 8 bases and J by 0 bases, with 23 bases between them. This CDR3 has 18 amino acids. CDR1 and CDR2 from the germline V gene are WSHSY and SAAADI. CDR3 in amino acids: CASGGTIGTGSSGNTIYF. DNA of the CDR3: TGCGCCAGCGGTGGGACAATAGGAACAGGGAGCTCTGGAAACACCATATATTTT.

This sequence joins TRBV5-4 and TRBJ1-3; TRBD1 might be the D (6 bases). Germline assignment: CDR1 SGHNT and CDR2 YYREEE (reference sequence). Trimming removed 2 bases at V and 4 bases at J, with 10 bases between. The CDR3 loop spans 14 amino acids. CDR3 residues: CASSFTGRGNTIYF. CDR3 coding DNA: TGTGCCAGCAGCTTTACAGGGCGAGGAAACACCATATATTTT. Full variable domain (remainder filled in from reference TRBV5-4 and TRBJ1-3): ETGVTQSPTHLIKTRGQQVTLRCSSQSGHNTVSWYQQALGQGPQFIFQYYREEENGRGNFPPRFSGLQFPNYSSELNVNALELDDSALYLCASSFTGRGNTIYFGEGSWLTVV.

The chain combines TRBV11-3 with TRBJ1-1; 7 bases fit TRBD1. The CDR3 extends over 16 amino acids. Losses at the gene ends were 0 bases for V and 1 base for J; bases not matched to a gene: 5. Germline CDR1 and CDR2: SGHNT and YENEEA. CDR3 in DNA: TGTGCCAGCAGCTTAGATCCGGGACAGAGGAACACTGAAGCTTTCTTT. Its translation is CASSLDPGQRNTEAFF.

The chain carries TRBV5-1 and TRBJ2-1, with 13 bases fitting TRBD2. After removal of 2 bases from V and 8 bases from J, the junction contained 4 bases not matched to a gene. Looked up from germline, CDR1 is SGHRS and CDR2 is YFSETQ. This CDR3 has 15 residues. Written as DNA, the CDR3 is TGCGCCAGCAGCTTCGGACTAGCGGGAGCTGATGAGCAGTTCTTC. Translating gives CASSFGLAGADEQFF.

This clone was detected once. CDR3 DNA: TGTGCCAGCAGTGAACTTTTAAATCAGCCCCAGCATTTT. Protein product: CASSELLNQPQHF. The rearrangement joins TRBV6-1 to TRBJ1-5; D not certain. CDR1 MNHNS and CDR2 SASEGT come from the germline V gene. The CDR3 has 13 amino acids. With 2 bases removed from V and 4 bases from J, the gap between germline ends came to 6 bases.

As for this clone: Other DNA sequences of this sample code for an identical CDR3. The rearrangement links TRBV5-5 to TRBJ2-7, with TRBD1 matching over 8 bases. This CDR3 has 14 residues. V trimming: 2 bases; J trimming: 1 base; junction bases outside the gene matches: 2. Germline V gene sequence: CDR1 SGHKS, CDR2 YYEKEE (reference sequence). CDR3 residues: CASSFGTGSYEQYF. The CDR3 DNA sequence: TGTGCCAGCAGCTTCGGGACAGGATCCTACGAGCAGTACTTC.

The V and J genes are TRBV2 and TRBJ2-5; 8 bases line up with TRBD2. Germline V gene lookup returns CDR1 SNHLY and CDR2 FYNNEI. The CDR3 consists of 14 residues. V shed 4 bases, J shed 3 bases, and the junction held 4 bases outside the gene matches. CDR3 sequence reads: CASSVGSGEETQYF. Written as DNA, the CDR3 is TGTGCCAGCAGTGTGGGTAGCGGGGAAGAGACCCAGTACTTC.

The CDR3 loop is CASSLSSSGKITDTQYF. The CDR3 nucleotides read TGTGCCAGCAGCTTATCCAGTAGCGGGAAAATCACAGATACGCAGTATTTT. The V and J genes are TRBV7-3 and TRBJ2-3, with 8 nucleotides matching TRBD2. With 2 bases clipped from V and 2 bases from J, the junction kept 9 bases outside the gene matches. The germline gives CDR1 SGHTA, CDR2 FQGTGA. The CDR3 is 17 residues long.

For the CDR3, the DNA is TGTGCCAGCAGCTTAGTCAGGGGTTCAACCGGGGAGCTGTTTTTT. This sequence encodes CASSLVRGSTGELFF. V usage is TRBV11-2 and J usage is TRBJ2-2, with D possibly being TRBD1 (6 bases). Per the germline V gene, CDR1 is SGHAT and CDR2 is FQNNGV. The CDR3 is 15 amino acids. Deletions cut 1 base from V and 5 bases from J, with 11 bases between.

This clone was recorded only once. The chain couples TRBV5-4 to TRBJ2-7; 10 bases fit TRBD1. The V gene end was trimmed by 4 bases and the J gene end by 7 bases; junction bases not matched to a gene: 11. This CDR3 comprises 15 residues. Germline V CDR1 and CDR2: SGHNT, YYREEE (reference sequence). CDR3 DNA sequence: TGTGCCAGCAGCCCTGACAGGGGGCAGAACCGGGAGCAGTACTTC. Protein product: CASSPDRGQNREQYF.

The chain joins TRBV5-4 to TRBJ1-6; 8 bases map to TRBD1. Unmatched junction bases numbered 13, after V lost 4 bases and J lost 1 base. The CDR3 is 19 residues long. Germline V lookup: CDR1 SGHNT, CDR2 YYREEE (reference sequence). The CDR3 spells CASSKGQVGARSYNSPLHF. The DNA of the CDR3 is TGTGCCAGCAGCAAGGGACAGGTAGGAGCCAGGTCCTATAATTCACCCCTCCACTTT.

The V call is TRBV5-4, the J call TRBJ2-1, with 8 bases fitting TRBD2. The CDR3 is 16 residues long. Trimming removed 5 bases from V and 1 base from J; junction bases left unmatched: 8. CDR1 SGHNT and CDR2 YYREEE come from the germline V gene (reference sequence). The CDR3 spells CASSPGLGASYNEQFF. CDR3 DNA: TGTGCCAGCAGTCCGGGACTAGGGGCTTCCTACAATGAGCAGTTCTTC. The whole variable domain, remainder taken from reference TRBV5-4 and TRBJ2-1, is ETGVTQSPTHLIKTRGQQVTLRCSSQSGHNTVSWYQQALGQGPQFIFQYYREEENGRGNFPPRFSGLQFPNYSSELNVNALELDDSALYLCASSPGLGASYNEQFFGPGTRLTVL.

The V gene is TRBV19, the J gene TRBJ1-1; tentative D call: TRBD1 (5 bases). This CDR3 has 16 residues. Looked up from germline, CDR1 is LNHDA and CDR2 is SQIVND (reference sequence). V lost 5 bases, J lost 0 bases, and 16 bases lay in between. Here the CDR3 DNA reads TGTGCCAGTAGTCCAAGTTGGCAGGGCATGAACACTGAAGCTTTCTTT. Amino acids: CASSPSWQGMNTEAFF.

The chain joins TRBV19 to TRBJ1-1; D may be TRBD1 (6 bases). The CDR3 runs to 14 residues. Germline V gene sequence: CDR1 LNHDA, CDR2 SQIVND (reference sequence). The V and J ends lost 5 bases and 1 base respectively, with 11 bases between them. CDR3 DNA sequence: TGTGCCAGTAGTCTCACAGGGACGAACACTGAAGCTTTCTTT. It codes for CASSLTGTNTEAFF.

The V and J genes are TRBV21-1 and TRBJ2-1; TRBD1 is the table's D call, not checked against the DNA. TRBV21-1 is labeled a pseudogene. This CDR3 is 14 amino acids long. The DNA for the CDR3 is TGTGCCAGCAGCAAAGGCAGCAGGTACAATGAGCAGTTCTTC. Its translation: CASSKGSRYNEQFF.

This chain links TRBV7-3 with TRBJ2-2; TRBD2 agrees at 8 bases. This CDR3 comprises 15 residues. The germline V gene encodes CDR1 SGHTA and CDR2 FQGTGA. Trimming cost V 2 bases and J 3 bases; bases outside gene matches: 2. The CDR3 loop reads CASSLWRGDTGELFF. Here the CDR3 DNA reads TGTGCCAGCAGCTTATGGCGGGGGGACACCGGGGAGCTGTTTTTT.

V gene TRBV13 combines with J gene TRBJ2-1; TRBD2 matches at 8 bases. The CDR3 totals 17 residues. The trim removed 0 bases at V and 1 base at J, leaving 5 bases unmatched. CDR1 is PRHDT, CDR2 FYEKMQ, per germline (reference sequence). The CDR3 is CASSLGGGRSSYNEQFF. The CDR3 DNA reads as TGTGCCAGCAGCTTAGGCGGCGGGAGGTCGTCCTACAATGAGCAGTTCTTC.